This T cell receptor beta chain was profiled in a study of beta chain features in type 1 diabetes. Study results and limitations: All four CD4+ subsets from Type 1 diabetes patients carried moderately but significantly shorter TCRB CDR3s. Shorter templates might be favored by PCR, equally in patients and controls.

Trimming took off 4 bases at V and 8 bases at J, with 15 bases between the two ends. Germline CDR1 is SGDLS and CDR2 is YYNGEE. The CDR3 loop spans 13 amino acids. Every bit of the isolated RNA underwent reverse transcription, so sequencing read expressed TCRB transcripts. The data were produced by immunoSEQ multiplex PCR, yet TCRdb's version contains in-frame clones alone and is incomplete. The table lists 500,000 to 800,000 clones, 12% of them singletons. Details on this clone: The target antigen is unknown.

The V gene is TRBV9, the J gene TRBJ1-2; a weak D match, TRBD1 (6 bases). Material: naive CD4+ T cells from blood. This TCR derives from a man aged 30-40 years with type 1 diabetes. CDR3 loop: CASSLQGSGGYTF. The CDR3, as DNA: TGTGCCAGCAGCCTCCAGGGGAGCGGCGGCTACACCTTC.